This T cell receptor beta chain was observed in a study of blood T cell repertoires in COVID-19. The wider study: Specimens from acute and convalescent COVID-19 originated in the United States, Italy and Spain. Sources were T cells, B-cell-depleted T cells, or PBMCs; the material itself was cDNA or gDNA.

Original analysis: Amplified reference gene primers provided the basis for estimating nucleated cell counts. Only in-frame clones appear in the TCRdb table, and some are missing; sequencing was by immunoSEQ multiplex PCR. From that table come the V and J calls and clone size; the DNA was used to work out D and trimming. Here the sample spans some 62,000 clones, around 85% being singletons. CDR1 and CDR2 (germline): KGHSH, LQKENI. The V gene end was trimmed by 1 base and the J gene end by 5 bases; junction bases not matched to a gene: 4. The CDR3 runs 14 residues. The TCR comes from a man in his sixties with acute or convalescent COVID-19. Source material: peripheral blood. This rearrangement joins TRBV18 to TRBJ2-5, with 7 bases matching TRBD2. The CDR3 is CASSPQLAKETQYF. CDR3 DNA sequence: TGTGCCAGCTCACCACAACTAGCGAAGGAGACCCAGTACTTC. The variable domain in full, completed from reference TRBV18 and TRBJ2-5, reads NAGVMQNPRHLVRRRGQEARLRCSPMKGHSHVYWYRQLPEEGLKFMVYLQKENIIDESGMPKERFSAEFPKEGPSILRIQQVVRGDSAAYFCASSPQLAKETQYFGPGTRLLVL.